This T cell receptor beta chain was captured by sequencing in a study of T cell clonotyping in hematopoietic cell transplantation. Time point given: recipient sample about 28 days before transplant, after cytoreduction. Samples: about 28 days before transplant, then days 30, 100 and 180 after. Study-wide points: Broader posttransplant TCR repertoire diversity was predicted by graft donor and pretransplant recipient Inverse Simpson Index values. At the given depth, recipient repertoires were over 97% de novo clonotypes.

Produced via immunoSEQ multiplex PCR; TCRdb's table is partial and in-frame only. The sample lists approximately 50,000 clones, 80% to 90% occurring once. This CDR3 is built from 11 residues. From germline, CDR1 is SGHTA and CDR2 FQGNSA. V was trimmed by 6 bases and J by 7 bases, leaving 6 bases between them. A note on this clone: Antigen unknown.

The sample here was peripheral blood mononuclear cells, taken before stem cell transplant. This sequence originates from a man in his sixties with biphenotypic leukemia. Some clones in this sample may be carry-over from other donors' samples. The rearrangement links TRBV7-2 to TRBJ2-2, with no clear D. CDR3 sequence reads: CASRDGGELFF. The CDR3 coding sequence is TGTGCCAGCAGGGACGGCGGGGAGCTGTTTTTT.